The entry below describes one T cell receptor beta chain. Its target is unknown. These data are taken from a study of CD8 T cells in ankylosing spondylitis. Quantitative 5'-RACE was performed with molecular barcodes, and it yielded the TCR beta libraries. TCRdb fed the 5' RACE reads into MiXCR, producing one record per CDR3 protein. Of 400,000 to 450,000 distinct CDR3 sequences detected, 17% appear once; the ten largest clones hold approximately 0.97%. Study-wide results and caveats: Disease-linked clones proved CD8+ and comparatively uncommon in peripheral blood. Some motif variants had been reported before (in reactive arthritis synovial fluid and blood). Typical of ankylosing spondylitis blood, it appeared, was a TCR beta motif of 7 or 8 highly homologous variants. Significant enrichment of disease-linked clones was reportedly seen in matched ankylosing spondylitis synovial fluid.

Source material: blood, either unsorted or a sorted T cell fraction (not recorded which). The sequence derives from a male donor with ankylosing spondylitis.

The CDR3 loop reads CASSPGMTSGRYEQYF. The CDR3 DNA reads as TGTGCCAGCAGTCCGGGGATGACTAGCGGGAGATACGAGCAGTACTTC. V usage is TRBV12-3 or TRBV12-4 and J usage is TRBJ2-7; 12 bases are a match to TRBD2. The CDR3 loop spans 16 amino acids. With V trimmed by 5 bases and J by 4 bases, 9 bases remained unmatched.